This entry describes one T cell receptor (beta chain). The antigen is undetermined. This entry is derived from a study of vaccination and CD4 T cells after COVID-19. Study at large: Two of the convalescents were Hispanic, and the group consisted of six males and four females. At a median about 91 days (range 35 to 161) after diagnosis, post-COVID samples were drawn.

Oncomine TCR Beta short-read sequencing was applied to DNA from cultured CD4+ T cells. Cultured CD4+ T cells yielded the extracted genomic DNA. TCRdb re-derived calls from the PCR reads in MiXCR, one entry per CDR3 protein. The table includes 9,500 to 15,000 distinct CDR3 sequences, roughly 62% detected once. The treatment here: approximately 10-day PBMC culture with coronavirus spike peptide pools or control peptides (ViraFEST assay). Negative selection enriched CD4+ T cells from cultures at 9 to 10 days. This CDR3 comprises 16 residues. From germline, CDR1 is DFQATT and CDR2 SNEGSKA (reference sequence). Trimming left V 3 bases short and J 2 bases short, with 17 bases between.

The chain is built from TRBV20-1 and TRBJ2-1, with a tentative D call TRBD1 (6 bases). This receptor was identified in a human donor who had recovered from COVID-19. Input material: CD4+ T cells from blood, cultured in vitro. CDR3 amino acids: CSASGQTLVAYNEQFF. The CDR3 DNA follows: TGCAGTGCTAGTGGACAGACTCTGGTGGCCTACAATGAGCAGTTCTTC.